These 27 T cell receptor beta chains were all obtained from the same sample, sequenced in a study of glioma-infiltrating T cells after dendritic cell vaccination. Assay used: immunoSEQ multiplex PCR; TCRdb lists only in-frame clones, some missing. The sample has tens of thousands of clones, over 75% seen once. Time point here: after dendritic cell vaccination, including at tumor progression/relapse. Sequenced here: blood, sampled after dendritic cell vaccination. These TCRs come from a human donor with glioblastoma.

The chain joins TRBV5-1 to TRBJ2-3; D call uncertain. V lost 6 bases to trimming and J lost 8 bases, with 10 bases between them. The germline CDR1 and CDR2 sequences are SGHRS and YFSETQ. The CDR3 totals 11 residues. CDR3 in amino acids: CASTSDVTQYF. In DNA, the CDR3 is TGCGCCAGCACCTCAGATGTTACGCAGTATTTT.

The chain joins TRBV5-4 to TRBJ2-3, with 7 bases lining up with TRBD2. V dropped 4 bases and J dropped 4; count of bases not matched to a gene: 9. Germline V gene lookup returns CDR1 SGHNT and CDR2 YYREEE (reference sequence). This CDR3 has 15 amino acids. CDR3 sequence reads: CASSLGTGGSDTQYF. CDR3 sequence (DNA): TGTGCCAGCAGCCTCGGGACGGGGGGATCAGATACGCAGTATTTT.

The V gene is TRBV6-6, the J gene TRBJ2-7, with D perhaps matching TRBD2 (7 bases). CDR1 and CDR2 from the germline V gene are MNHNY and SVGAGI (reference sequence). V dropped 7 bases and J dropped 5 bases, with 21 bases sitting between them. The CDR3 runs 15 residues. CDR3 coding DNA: TGTGCCAGCACAACGGGGGGCCCCCTGCGAAACGAGCAGTACTTC. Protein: CASTTGGPLRNEQYF.

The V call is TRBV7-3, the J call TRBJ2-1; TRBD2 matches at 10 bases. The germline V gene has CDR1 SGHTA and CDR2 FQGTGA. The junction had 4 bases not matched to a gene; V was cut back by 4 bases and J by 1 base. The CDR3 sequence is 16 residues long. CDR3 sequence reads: CASSSGLAVSYNEQFF. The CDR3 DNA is TGTGCCAGCAGCTCCGGACTAGCGGTATCCTACAATGAGCAGTTCTTC.

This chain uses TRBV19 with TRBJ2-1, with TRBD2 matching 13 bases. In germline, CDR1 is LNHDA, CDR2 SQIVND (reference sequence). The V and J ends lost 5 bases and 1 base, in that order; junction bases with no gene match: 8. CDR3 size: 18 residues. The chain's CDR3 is CASSLGLAGVVSYNEQFF. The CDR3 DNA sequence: TGTGCCAGTAGTCTCGGACTAGCGGGAGTGGTGTCCTACAATGAGCAGTTCTTC.

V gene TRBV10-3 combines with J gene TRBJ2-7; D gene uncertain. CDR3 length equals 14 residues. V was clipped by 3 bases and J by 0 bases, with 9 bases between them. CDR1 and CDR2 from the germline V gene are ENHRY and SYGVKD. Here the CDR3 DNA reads TGTGCCATCAGTGACGAGACACACTCCTACGAGCAGTACTTC. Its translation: CAISDETHSYEQYF.

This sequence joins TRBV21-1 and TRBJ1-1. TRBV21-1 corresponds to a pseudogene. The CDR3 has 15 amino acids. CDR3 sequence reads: CASSKGGRKRSGAFF. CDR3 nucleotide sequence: TGTGCCAGCAGCAAAGGAGGGAGGAAGAGGTCCGGGGCTTTCTTT.

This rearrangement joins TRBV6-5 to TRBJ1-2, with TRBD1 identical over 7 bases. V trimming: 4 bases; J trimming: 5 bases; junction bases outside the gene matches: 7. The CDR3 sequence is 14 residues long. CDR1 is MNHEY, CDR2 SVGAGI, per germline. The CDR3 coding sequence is TGTGCCAGCAGTTCCTCACAGGGGCGGTATGGCTACACCTTC. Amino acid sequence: CASSSSQGRYGYTF.

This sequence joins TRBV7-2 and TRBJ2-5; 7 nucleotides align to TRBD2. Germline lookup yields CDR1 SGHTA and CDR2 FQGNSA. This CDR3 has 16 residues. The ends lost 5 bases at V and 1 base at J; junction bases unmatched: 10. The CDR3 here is CASSTGLVGRQETQYF. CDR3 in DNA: TGTGCCAGCAGCACAGGACTAGTCGGCCGCCAAGAGACCCAGTACTTC.

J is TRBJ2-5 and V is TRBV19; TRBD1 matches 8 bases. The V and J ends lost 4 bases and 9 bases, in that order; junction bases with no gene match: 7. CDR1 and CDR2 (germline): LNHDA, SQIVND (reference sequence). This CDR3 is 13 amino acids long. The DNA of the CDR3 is TGTGCCAGTAGTACGCGACAGGGGACCCCCCAGTACTTC. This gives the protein CASSTRQGTPQYF. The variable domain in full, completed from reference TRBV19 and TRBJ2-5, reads DGGITQSPKYLFRKEGQNVTLSCEQNLNHDAMYWYRQDPGQGLRLIYYSQIVNDFQKGDIAEGYSVSREKKESFPLTVTSAQKNPTAFYLCASSTRQGTPQYFGPGTRLLVL.

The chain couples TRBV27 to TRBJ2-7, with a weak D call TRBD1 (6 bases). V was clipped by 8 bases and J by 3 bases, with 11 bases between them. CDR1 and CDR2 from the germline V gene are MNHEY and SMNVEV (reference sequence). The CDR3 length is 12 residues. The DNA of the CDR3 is TGTGCCAGCGCCTCGGGACACTACGAGCAGTACTTC. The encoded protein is CASASGHYEQYF.

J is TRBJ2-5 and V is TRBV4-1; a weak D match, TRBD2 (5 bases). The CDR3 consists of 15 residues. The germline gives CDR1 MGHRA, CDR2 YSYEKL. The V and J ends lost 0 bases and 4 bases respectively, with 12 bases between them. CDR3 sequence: CASSQDGPRGETQYF. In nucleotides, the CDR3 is TGCGCCAGCAGCCAAGATGGCCCACGGGGAGAGACCCAGTACTTC.

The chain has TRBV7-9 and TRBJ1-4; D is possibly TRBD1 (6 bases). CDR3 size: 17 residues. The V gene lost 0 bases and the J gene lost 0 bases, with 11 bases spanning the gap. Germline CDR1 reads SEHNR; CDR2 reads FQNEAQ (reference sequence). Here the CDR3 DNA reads TGTGCCAGCAGCTTAGCGCGGACAGTTGCAACTAATGAAAAACTGTTTTTT. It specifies CASSLARTVATNEKLFF.

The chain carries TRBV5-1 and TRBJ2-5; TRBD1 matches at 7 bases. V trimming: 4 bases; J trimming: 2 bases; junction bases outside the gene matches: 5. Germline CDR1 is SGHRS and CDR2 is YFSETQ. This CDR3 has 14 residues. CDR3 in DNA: TGCGCCAGCAGCCCGGGACAGAAACAAGAGACCCAGTACTTC. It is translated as CASSPGQKQETQYF.

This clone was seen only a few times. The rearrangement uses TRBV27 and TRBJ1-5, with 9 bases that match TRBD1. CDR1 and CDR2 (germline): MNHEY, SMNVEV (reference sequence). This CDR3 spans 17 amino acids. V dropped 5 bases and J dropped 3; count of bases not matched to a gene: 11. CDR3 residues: CASSPQTGGGFNQPQHF. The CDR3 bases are TGTGCCAGCAGTCCCCAGACAGGGGGGGGATTCAATCAGCCCCAGCATTTT.

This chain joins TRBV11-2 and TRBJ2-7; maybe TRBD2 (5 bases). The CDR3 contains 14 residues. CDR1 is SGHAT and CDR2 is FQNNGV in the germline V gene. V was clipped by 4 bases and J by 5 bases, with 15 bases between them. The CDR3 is CASSSPRAGDEQYF. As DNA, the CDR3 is TGTGCCAGCAGCTCCCCGCGGGCCGGGGACGAGCAGTACTTC. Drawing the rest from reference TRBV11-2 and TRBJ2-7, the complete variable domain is EAGVAQSPRYKIIEKRQSVAFWCNPISGHATLYWYQQILGQGPKLLIQFQNNGVVDDSQLPKDRFSAERLKGVDSTLKIQPAKLEDSAVYLCASSSPRAGDEQYFGPGTRLTVT.

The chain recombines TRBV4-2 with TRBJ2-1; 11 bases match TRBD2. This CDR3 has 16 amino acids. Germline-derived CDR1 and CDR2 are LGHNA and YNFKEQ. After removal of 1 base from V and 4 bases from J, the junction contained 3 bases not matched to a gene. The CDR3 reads CASSQVGLAGYNEQFF. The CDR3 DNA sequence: TGTGCCAGCAGCCAAGTAGGACTAGCGGGTTACAATGAGCAGTTCTTC.

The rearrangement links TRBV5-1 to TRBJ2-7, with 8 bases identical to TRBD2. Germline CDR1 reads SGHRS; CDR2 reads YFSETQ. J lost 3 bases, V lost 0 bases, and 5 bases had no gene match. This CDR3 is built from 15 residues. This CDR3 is CASSLAGGGSYEQYF. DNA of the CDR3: TGCGCCAGCAGCTTGGCCGGGGGGGGAAGCTACGAGCAGTACTTC. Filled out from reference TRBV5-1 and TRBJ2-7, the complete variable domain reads KAGVTQTPRYLIKTRGQQVTLSCSPISGHRSVSWYQQTPGQGLQFLFEYFSETQRNKGNFPGRFSGRQFSNSRSEMNVSTLELGDSALYLCASSLAGGGSYEQYFGPGTRLTVT.

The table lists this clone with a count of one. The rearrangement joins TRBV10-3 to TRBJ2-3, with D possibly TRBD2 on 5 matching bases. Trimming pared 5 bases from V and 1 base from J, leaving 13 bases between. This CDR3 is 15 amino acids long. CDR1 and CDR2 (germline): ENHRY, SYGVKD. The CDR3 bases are TGTGCCATCAGTCCCTTAGGAGGAGGCACAGATACGCAGTATTTT. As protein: CAISPLGGGTDTQYF.

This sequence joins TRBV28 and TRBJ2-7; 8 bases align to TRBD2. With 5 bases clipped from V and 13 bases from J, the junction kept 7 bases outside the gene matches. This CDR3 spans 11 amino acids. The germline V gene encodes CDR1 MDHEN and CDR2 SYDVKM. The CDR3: CASSGAGTSYF. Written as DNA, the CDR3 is TGTGCCAGCAGTGGCGCCGGGACTAGTTACTTC. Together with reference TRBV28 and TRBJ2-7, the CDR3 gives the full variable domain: DVKVTQSSRYLVKRTGEKVFLECVQDMDHENMFWYRQDPGLGLRLIYFSYDVKMKEKGDIPEGYSVSREKKERFSLILESASTNQTSMYLCASSGAGTSYFGPGTRLTVT.

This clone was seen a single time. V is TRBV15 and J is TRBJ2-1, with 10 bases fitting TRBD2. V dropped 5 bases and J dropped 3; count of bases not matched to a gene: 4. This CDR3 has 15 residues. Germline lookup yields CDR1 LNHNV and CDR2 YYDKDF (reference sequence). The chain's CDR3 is CATSYRTSGYNEQFF. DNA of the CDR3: TGTGCCACCAGCTATCGGACTAGCGGCTACAATGAGCAGTTCTTC.

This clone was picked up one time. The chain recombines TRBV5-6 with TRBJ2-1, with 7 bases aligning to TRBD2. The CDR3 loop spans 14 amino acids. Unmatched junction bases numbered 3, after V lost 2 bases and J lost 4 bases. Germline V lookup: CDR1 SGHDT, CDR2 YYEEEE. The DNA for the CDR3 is TGTGCCAGCAGCTTCCGGCGGGGGTACAATGAGCAGTTCTTC. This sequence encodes CASSFRRGYNEQFF.

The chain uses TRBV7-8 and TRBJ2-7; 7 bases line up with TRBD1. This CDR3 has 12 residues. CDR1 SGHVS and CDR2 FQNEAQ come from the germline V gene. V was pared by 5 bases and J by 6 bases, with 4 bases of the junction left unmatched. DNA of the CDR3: TGTGCCAGCAGCAGGACAGGCACCGAGCAGTACTTC. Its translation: CASSRTGTEQYF.

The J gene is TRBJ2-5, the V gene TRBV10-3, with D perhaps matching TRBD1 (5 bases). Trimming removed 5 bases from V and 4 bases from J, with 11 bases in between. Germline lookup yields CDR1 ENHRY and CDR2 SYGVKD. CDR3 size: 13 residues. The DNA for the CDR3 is TGTGCCATCAGTCCCTCCCAGGGAGAGACCCAGTACTTC. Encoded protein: CAISPSQGETQYF.

Written as DNA, the CDR3 is TGCGCCAGCAGCCAGGGCCTGCGGGCCGGGGAGCTGTTTTTT. Translating it yields CASSQGLRAGELFF. This chain joins TRBV4-1 and TRBJ2-2; weak D call: TRBD2 (5 bases). Germline lookup yields CDR1 MGHRA and CDR2 YSYEKL. Trimming shortened V by 3 bases and J by 6 bases, and 11 bases separated the two germline ends. CDR3 size: 14 residues.

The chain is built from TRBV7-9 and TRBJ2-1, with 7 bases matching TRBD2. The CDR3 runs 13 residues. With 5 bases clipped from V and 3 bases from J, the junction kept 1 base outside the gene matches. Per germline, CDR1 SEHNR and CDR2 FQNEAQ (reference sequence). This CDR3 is CASSRTSYNEQFF. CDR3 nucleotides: TGTGCCAGCAGCCGGACTAGCTACAATGAGCAGTTCTTC.

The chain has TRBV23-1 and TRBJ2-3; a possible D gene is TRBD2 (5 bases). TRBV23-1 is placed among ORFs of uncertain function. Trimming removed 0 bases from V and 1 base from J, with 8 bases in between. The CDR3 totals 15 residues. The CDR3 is CASSQSWRGTDTQYF. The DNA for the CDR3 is TGCGCCAGCAGTCAATCTTGGCGGGGCACAGATACGCAGTATTTT.